The next 21 T cell receptor beta chains were all read from a single sample in a study of blood T cell repertoires in COVID-19. Clones were read by immunoSEQ multiplex PCR, and TCRdb kept only the in-frame ones, dropping some. The sample has roughly 120,000 clones; roughly 80% are singletons. Sequencing was carried out using peripheral blood. Every receptor here comes from a human donor in a cohort sampled during active or convalescent COVID-19.

This chain joins TRBV27 and TRBJ2-7; tentatively, D is TRBD2 (7 bases). Germline CDR1 is MNHEY and CDR2 is SMNVEV (reference sequence). Trimming shortened V by 2 bases and J by 2 bases, and 13 bases separated the two germline ends. The CDR3 covers 15 residues. The CDR3: CASSLRGGGAYEQYF. The CDR3 nucleotides read TGTGCCAGCAGTTTAAGGGGGGGAGGCGCCTACGAGCAGTACTTC.

The J gene is TRBJ2-1, the V gene TRBV6-5; D is perhaps TRBD2 (6 bases). This CDR3 is 14 amino acids long. CDR1 is MNHEY and CDR2 is SVGAGI in the germline V gene. V was pared by 5 bases and J by 9 bases, with 17 bases between. CDR3 in DNA: TGTGCCAGCAGTCGACGGACGGAGGGAGGTGAGCAGTTCTTC. As protein: CASSRRTEGGEQFF.

The chain recombines TRBV2 with TRBJ2-7; TRBD1 matches at 9 bases. CDR1 SNHLY and CDR2 FYNNEI come from the germline V gene. This CDR3 region has 15 residues. Trimming cost V 6 bases and J 2 bases; bases outside gene matches: 8. The CDR3 sequence is CASRPGRDRAYEQYF. CDR3 in DNA: TGTGCCAGCAGACCCGGAAGGGACAGGGCCTACGAGCAGTACTTC.

The rearrangement links TRBV29-1 to TRBJ2-3; D is possibly TRBD2 (5 bases). The CDR3 spans 12 residues. Germline V CDR1 and CDR2: SQVTM, ANQGSEA. V was clipped by 4 bases and J by 2 bases, with 7 bases between them. CDR3 region: CSVGEHTDTQYF. Here the CDR3 DNA reads TGCAGCGTTGGGGAGCACACAGATACGCAGTATTTT.

The rearrangement uses TRBV7-2 and TRBJ1-2, with D perhaps matching TRBD1 (5 bases). This CDR3 has 15 residues. With 7 bases removed from V and 3 bases from J, the gap between germline ends came to 18 bases. The V gene's germline CDR1 is SGHTA and CDR2 FQGNSA. The CDR3 bases are TGTGCCAGCACCTTTGTAGACAGTAAAGACTATGGCTACACCTTC. It codes for CASTFVDSKDYGYTF.

The chain links TRBV9 to TRBJ2-2, with TRBD1 matching 7 bases. J was trimmed by 0 bases and V by 4 bases; bases with no gene match: 15. Germline V gene sequence: CDR1 SGDLS, CDR2 YYNGEE. This CDR3 region has 19 residues. CDR3 coding DNA: TGTGCCAGCAGCCCCCGCCCCCGGGACAGAACCCCGAACACCGGGGAGCTGTTTTTT. Amino acid sequence: CASSPRPRDRTPNTGELFF.

The chain recombines TRBV28 with TRBJ2-2; D not resolved. V lost 2 bases to trimming and J lost 4 bases, with 8 bases between them. The CDR3 consists of 14 residues. Per germline, CDR1 MDHEN and CDR2 SYDVKM. CDR3: CASSLHISTGELFF. As DNA, the CDR3 is TGTGCCAGCAGTTTACACATCTCCACCGGGGAGCTGTTTTTT.

CDR3 region: CSASHGGGQFF. In DNA form, the CDR3 reads TGCAGTGCTAGCCACGGGGGTGGGCAGTTCTTC. This rearrangement joins TRBV20-1 to TRBJ2-1; tentatively, D is TRBD2 (6 bases). The CDR3 contains 11 residues. V was cut by 3 bases and J by 12 bases, with 12 bases left in between. Looked up from germline, CDR1 is DFQATT and CDR2 is SNEGSKA (reference sequence).

This chain links TRBV28 with TRBJ1-2, with D unresolved. The CDR3 consists of 13 residues. Germline CDR1 MDHEN, CDR2 SYDVKM. Trimming removed 4 bases from V and 4 bases from J, with 10 bases in between. This chain's CDR3 is CASSYLGSYGYTF. Written as DNA, the CDR3 is TGTGCCAGCAGTTATCTGGGCTCCTATGGCTACACCTTC.

The chain combines TRBV28 with TRBJ2-5; D perhaps matches TRBD2 (5 bases). The CDR3 runs 14 residues. Germline CDR1 is MDHEN and CDR2 is SYDVKM. V lost 7 bases and J lost 0, with 12 bases in between. Here the CDR3 DNA reads TGTGCCAGCATCGAGTACGGGAACCAAGAGACCCAGTACTTC. Protein: CASIEYGNQETQYF.

The genes are TRBV9 and TRBJ2-1, with TRBD2 matching 11 bases. This CDR3 is 17 amino acids long. The V gene end was trimmed by 4 bases and the J gene end by 4 bases; junction bases not matched to a gene: 10. CDR1 is SGDLS and CDR2 is YYNGEE in the germline V gene. The CDR3 DNA reads as TGTGCCAGCAGCCCCCCGGGCATAGCGGGAGGGTACAATGAGCAGTTCTTC. As protein: CASSPPGIAGGYNEQFF.

The genes are TRBV2 and TRBJ2-7, with D possibly being TRBD1 (6 bases). Trimming cost V 4 bases and J 7 bases, with 17 bases left between them. The germline V gene encodes CDR1 SNHLY and CDR2 FYNNEI. The CDR3 sequence is 14 residues long. The CDR3 DNA reads as TGTGCCAGCAGTGTAGGCAGGGGATCGTCTGAGCAGTACTTC. Protein product: CASSVGRGSSEQYF.

The V gene is TRBV11-2, the J gene TRBJ2-7, with unresolved D. CDR3 size: 12 residues. Trimming removed 3 bases from V and 5 bases from J, with 8 bases in between. Looked up from germline, CDR1 is SGHAT and CDR2 is FQNNGV. CDR3 bases: TGTGCCAGCAGCTTCCGCGCCGACGAGCAGTACTTC. Protein sequence: CASSFRADEQYF.

The chain combines TRBV4-1 with TRBJ2-7, with TRBD1 matching 7 bases. The ends lost 0 bases at V and 6 bases at J; junction bases unmatched: 11. Germline V lookup: CDR1 MGHRA, CDR2 YSYEKL. The CDR3 contains 16 residues. The CDR3: CASSQDPGQTASEQYF. The CDR3, as DNA: TGCGCCAGCAGCCAAGATCCGGGACAGACGGCTTCCGAGCAGTACTTC.

The chain recombines TRBV6-1 with TRBJ1-5; D gene ambiguous. With 3 bases removed from V and 2 bases from J, the gap between germline ends came to 11 bases. Germline V gene data show CDR1 as MNHNS and CDR2 as SASEGT. The CDR3 spans 15 residues. Here the CDR3 reads CASSDEGTRNQPQHF. The CDR3 bases are TGTGCCAGCAGTGACGAGGGAACCCGCAATCAGCCCCAGCATTTT.

J is TRBJ2-3 and V is TRBV3-1 (or the pseudogene TRBV3-2), with D perhaps matching TRBD2 (6 bases). Germline V gives CDR1 LGHDT, CDR2 YNNKEL (reference sequence). Trimming pared 0 bases from V and 3 bases from J, leaving 16 bases between. The CDR3 has 17 amino acids. CDR3 coding DNA: TGTGCCAGCAGCCAAGATTGGGCGGGGATAGGGACAGATACGCAGTATTTT. This codes for CASSQDWAGIGTDTQYF.

The rearrangement uses TRBV5-4 and TRBJ1-4, with D possibly matching TRBD1 (5 bases). Per the germline V gene, CDR1 is SGHNT and CDR2 is YYREEE (reference sequence). The V gene lost 0 bases and the J gene lost 5 bases, with 5 bases spanning the gap. The CDR3 is 13 amino acids. This CDR3 reads CASSLDRNEKLFF. In DNA form, the CDR3 reads TGTGCCAGCAGCTTGGACAGGAATGAAAAACTGTTTTTT.

V usage is TRBV9 and J usage is TRBJ2-3; 8 bases map to TRBD2. The ends lost 3 bases at V and 5 bases at J; junction bases unmatched: 8. CDR3 length equals 15 residues. Germline V CDR1 and CDR2: SGDLS, YYNGEE. Here the CDR3 DNA reads TGTGCCAGCAGCGCCGCGGGGGGCAGATTAGATACGCAGTATTTT. Protein product: CASSAAGGRLDTQYF.

The rearrangement uses TRBV3-1 (or the pseudogene TRBV3-2) and TRBJ2-1; D is uncertain. Germline CDR1 LGHDT, CDR2 YNNKEL (reference sequence). CDR3 length: 16 residues. V gave up 2 bases and J gave up 0 bases, with 11 bases separating them. The CDR3 here is CASSQSWASSYNEQFF. The CDR3 nucleotides are TGTGCCAGCAGCCAATCTTGGGCGAGCTCCTACAATGAGCAGTTCTTC.

The chain employs TRBV10-1 and TRBJ1-1, with a weak D call TRBD1 (5 bases). The germline V gene has CDR1 WNHNN and CDR2 SYGVQD (reference sequence). The CDR3 loop spans 13 amino acids. V lost 2 bases and J 11 bases, leaving 15 bases between the germline ends. The CDR3 spells CASSEGGTGKAFF. CDR3 bases: TGCGCCAGCAGTGAGGGGGGGACCGGCAAGGCTTTCTTT.

This chain joins TRBV6-5 and TRBJ1-1; the D is unclear. Germline assignment: CDR1 MNHEY and CDR2 SVGAGI. This CDR3 contains 13 residues. The ends were cut back, 4 bases at V and 1 base at J, with 7 bases in the middle. The CDR3 sequence is CASSLQSNTEAFF. The CDR3, as DNA: TGTGCCAGCAGTTTGCAGTCGAACACTGAAGCTTTCTTT.